The sample holds one count of the clone carrying this T cell receptor (beta chain). What it recognizes is unknown. These data are taken from a study of multiple sclerosis patients with progressive multifocal leukoencephalopathy. Study-wide background: Longitudinal control samples came from natalizumab-treated multiple sclerosis patients without PML.

Time point given: before natalizumab initiation. Before the first natalizumab infusion, T0 blood samples were taken. V lost 0 bases, J lost 10 bases, and 15 bases lay in between. The length of the CDR3 is 14 residues. Per the germline V gene, CDR1 is WNHNN and CDR2 is SYGVQD (reference sequence). Assay used: immunoSEQ multiplex PCR; TCRdb lists only in-frame clones, some missing. Among roughly 28,000 clones listed, 85% to 90% were seen once. The study's findings and limits: Lower normalized Shannon entropy suggested reduced TRB diversity in most PML patients. Clones expanded at PML were already present before and during natalizumab.

The V and J genes are TRBV10-1 and TRBJ1-2; D remains unclear. The origin of this receptor is a human donor with multiple sclerosis. The sample taken for sequencing was PBMCs. The CDR3 protein is CASSESGTTCVYTF. The DNA of the CDR3 is TGCGCCAGCAGTGAGTCGGGAACGACCTGCGTCTACACCTTC.